One sample yielded the 14 T cell receptor beta chains listed below, sequenced in a study of cytomegalovirus exposure and HLA in healthy donors. PCR involved 60 Vbeta and 13 Jbeta primers. The data were produced by immunoSEQ multiplex PCR, yet TCRdb's version contains in-frame clones alone and is incomplete. Of about 98,000 clones in the sample, about 74% are singletons; the top ten hold approximately 1.8%. The sequencing sample was made of PBMCs. These receptors were collected from a male donor in good health and CMV-seronegative.

CDR3 DNA sequence: TGTGCCATCAGTGAACAGAGCGGCTCCTACAATGAGCAGTTCTTC. Protein product: CAISEQSGSYNEQFF. The chain combines TRBV10-3 with TRBJ2-1, with D possibly being TRBD2 (5 bases). The germline V gene encodes CDR1 ENHRY and CDR2 SYGVKD. V was cut by 3 bases and J by 0 bases, with 9 bases left in between. The CDR3 has 15 amino acids.

This clone was counted a few times. The V call is TRBV7-9, the J call TRBJ1-4; D may be TRBD1 (5 bases). V was clipped by 10 bases and J by 3 bases, with 18 bases between them. The CDR3 consists of 15 residues. The V gene's germline CDR1 is SEHNR and CDR2 FQNEAQ (reference sequence). CDR3 residues: CATQPGGLANEKLFF. In DNA form, the CDR3 reads TGTGCCACCCAACCCGGGGGTCTGGCTAATGAAAAACTGTTTTTT.

This chain joins TRBV10-3 and TRBJ2-7; 10 bases align to TRBD1. Germline values: CDR1 ENHRY, CDR2 SYGVKD. The CDR3 length is 14 residues. V lost 5 bases to trimming and J lost 3 bases; unmatched junction nucleotides: 4. The CDR3 loop reads CAISLGTGVYEQYF. CDR3 DNA: TGTGCCATCAGTCTTGGGACAGGGGTCTACGAGCAGTACTTC.

This sequence joins TRBV2 and TRBJ1-2; TRBD1 agrees at 8 bases. CDR3 length: 13 residues. Germline V gives CDR1 SNHLY, CDR2 FYNNEI. Unmatched junction bases numbered 8, after V lost 7 bases and J lost 7 bases. The DNA of the CDR3 is TGTGCCAGCAATATGGGCAGGGGGCTTGGCTACACCTTC. Translating gives CASNMGRGLGYTF.

The chain is built from TRBV7-7 and TRBJ2-7, with D possibly being TRBD1 (6 bases). This CDR3 is 15 amino acids long. V lost 0 bases to trimming and J lost 2 bases, with 11 bases between them. Germline-derived CDR1 and CDR2 are SSHAT and FNYEAQ (reference sequence). The CDR3 DNA reads as TGTGCCAGCAGCTTAGCACAGGGACAAACCTACGAGCAGTACTTC. Its translation is CASSLAQGQTYEQYF. Full variable domain (outside the CDR3, taken from reference TRBV7-7 and TRBJ2-7): GAGVSQSPRYKVTKRGQDVTLRCDPISSHATLYWYQQALGQGPEFLTYFNYEAQPDKSGLPSDRFSAERPEGSISTLTIQRTEQRDSAMYRCASSLAQGQTYEQYFGPGTRLTVT.

V is TRBV28 and J is TRBJ2-7; 13 positions match TRBD2. This CDR3 contains 17 residues. Trimming at V came to 3 bases and at J to 4 bases, leaving 9 bases not matched to a gene. Germline V CDR1 and CDR2: MDHEN, SYDVKM. The CDR3 loop is CASSLYRTSGRSYEQYF. The CDR3, as DNA: TGTGCCAGCAGTTTGTATCGGACTAGCGGGAGAAGTTACGAGCAGTACTTC.

As to this clone: One end of the junction varies from germline; a read error may be responsible. V is TRBV7-7 and J is TRBJ2-2, with D tentatively TRBD1 (6 bases). The germline V gene has CDR1 SSHAT and CDR2 FNYEAQ (reference sequence). There are 15 residues in the CDR3. CDR3 bases: TGTGCTAGCAGCTACAGGGATACGAACACCGGGGAGCTGTTTTTT. This sequence encodes CASSYRDTNTGELFF.

This chain links TRBV9 with TRBJ2-7, with 7 bases that match TRBD2. Per germline, CDR1 SGDLS and CDR2 YYNGEE. The CDR3 totals 15 residues. V lost 3 bases to trimming and J lost 3 bases; unmatched junction nucleotides: 9. In DNA form, the CDR3 reads TGTGCCAGCAGCGCTGGAGAGGGGACTATCTACGAGCAGTACTTC. This translates into CASSAGEGTIYEQYF.

The V call is TRBV6-4, the J call TRBJ1-2, with 9 positions matching TRBD1. V lost 6 bases to trimming and J lost 2 bases; unmatched junction nucleotides: 7. The CDR3 is 15 amino acids. Germline V CDR1 and CDR2: MRHNA, SNTAGT. CDR3 coding DNA: TGTGCCAGCAGCCCCATAGGACAGGGGAACTATGGCTACACCTTC. This encodes CASSPIGQGNYGYTF.

This clone has a handful of counts. The chain employs TRBV5-1 and TRBJ2-1, with 11 bases matching TRBD2. The CDR3 totals 17 residues. Germline CDR1 reads SGHRS; CDR2 reads YFSETQ. V was pared by 2 bases and J by 0 bases, with 4 bases of the junction left unmatched. CDR3 in amino acids: CASSFHSGRASYNEQFF. The CDR3 DNA reads TGCGCCAGCAGCTTTCATAGCGGGAGGGCCTCCTACAATGAGCAGTTCTTC.

This clone turned up a few times. The rearrangement links TRBV2 to TRBJ2-3; 8 bases map to TRBD1. Germline V gene sequence: CDR1 SNHLY, CDR2 FYNNEI. V trimming: 5 bases; J trimming: 4 bases; junction bases outside the gene matches: 8. This CDR3 region has 15 residues. The CDR3 protein is CASSNRDRTPDTQYF. CDR3 nucleotides: TGTGCCAGCAGTAACCGGGACAGGACACCAGATACGCAGTATTTT.

The chain uses TRBV30 and TRBJ2-1; the match to TRBD2 covers 8 bases. Germline-derived CDR1 and CDR2 are GTSNPN and SVGIG (reference sequence). With V trimmed by 0 bases and J by 5 bases, 12 bases remained unmatched. The CDR3 has 17 amino acids. In nucleotides, the CDR3 is TGTGCCTGGAGTGTACGAATAGCGGGAAGATGGAACAATGAGCAGTTCTTC. Its translation is CAWSVRIAGRWNNEQFF. The complete variable domain, with remaining parts taken from reference TRBV30 and TRBJ2-1, reads SQTIHQWPATLVQPVGSPLSLECTVEGTSNPNLYWYRQAAGRGLQLLFYSVGIGQISSEVPQNLSASRPQDRQFILSSKKLLLSDSGFYLCAWSVRIAGRWNNEQFFGPGTRLTVL.

This chain connects TRBV14 to TRBJ1-1, with unresolved D. This CDR3 is built from 14 residues. Looked up from germline, CDR1 is SGHDN and CDR2 is FVKESK. V was trimmed by 0 bases and J by 6 bases, leaving 11 bases between them. The CDR3 DNA follows: TGTGCCAGCAGCCAAGATCTTCTGCCAGCTGAAGCTTTCTTT. Translated, it gives CASSQDLLPAEAFF.

The rearrangement uses TRBV7-2 and TRBJ2-3, with 9 bases matching TRBD2. Germline V gives CDR1 SGHTA, CDR2 FQGNSA. CDR3 length: 16 amino acids. J was trimmed by 0 bases and V by 4 bases; bases with no gene match: 5. The CDR3 loop is CASSWRGGASTDTQYF. CDR3 bases: TGTGCCAGCAGCTGGCGGGGGGGCGCCAGCACAGATACGCAGTATTTT.